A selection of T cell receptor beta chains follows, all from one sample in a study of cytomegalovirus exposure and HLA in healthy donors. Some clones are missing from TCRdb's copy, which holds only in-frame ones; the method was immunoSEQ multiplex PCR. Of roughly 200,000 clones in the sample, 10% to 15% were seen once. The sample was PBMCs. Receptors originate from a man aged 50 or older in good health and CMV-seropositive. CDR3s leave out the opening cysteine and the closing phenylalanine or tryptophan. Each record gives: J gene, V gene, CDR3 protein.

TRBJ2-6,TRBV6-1,ASSEQGARGANVLT
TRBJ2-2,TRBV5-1,ASSDLGLYTGELF
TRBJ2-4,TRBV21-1,AGTGLVGAKNIQY
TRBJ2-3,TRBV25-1,ASSVSGGGTDTQY
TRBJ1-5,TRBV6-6,ASNLDRTSNQPQH
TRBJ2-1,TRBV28,ASSSPADSSYNEQF
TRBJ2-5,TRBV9,ASSAEGLIQETQY
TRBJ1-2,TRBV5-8,AGGQGAGLDYGYT
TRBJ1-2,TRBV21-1,ASSKGGRRYGYT
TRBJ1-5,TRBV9,ASSVDTGGGNQPQH
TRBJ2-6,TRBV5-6,ASSKDRGISGANVLT
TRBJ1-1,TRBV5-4,ASSLEQANTEAF
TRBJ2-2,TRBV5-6,ASSLRTSGGLNTGELF
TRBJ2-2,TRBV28,ASQQGNTGELF
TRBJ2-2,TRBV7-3,ASSDSPQRGGRGTGELF
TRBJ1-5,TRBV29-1,SVEGSAGQPQH
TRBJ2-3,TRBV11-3,ASSASGGAVDTQY
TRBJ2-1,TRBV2,ASRGTSGGEQF
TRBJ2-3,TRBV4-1,ASSPPGRATDTQY
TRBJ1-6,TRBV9,ASSVEGQSYNSPLH
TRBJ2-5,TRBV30,AWADRGTPY
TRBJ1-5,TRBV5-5,ASSLQGSQPQH
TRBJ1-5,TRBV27,ASSKSWTGNQPQH
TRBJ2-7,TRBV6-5,ASSYPLAGGRREQY
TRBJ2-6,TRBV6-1,ASSAGGQGVSGANVLT
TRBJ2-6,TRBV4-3,ASSQVPLTGFIAGANVLT
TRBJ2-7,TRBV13,ASSLVRTRSSYEQY
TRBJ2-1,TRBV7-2,ASSLTTGTYNEQF
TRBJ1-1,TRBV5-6,ASSRGPPANEAF
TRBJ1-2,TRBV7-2,ASSLYIRDYT
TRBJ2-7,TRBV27,ASTRKTGFSYEQY
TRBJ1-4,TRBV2,ATIGQRANEKLF
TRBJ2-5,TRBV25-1,ASSERGRYQETQY
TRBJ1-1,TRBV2,ATTPQVANTEAF
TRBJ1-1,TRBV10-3,AISESAGGAGTEAF
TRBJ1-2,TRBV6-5,ARPGQTIAHT
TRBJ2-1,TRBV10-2,ASSEEGRVWNEQF
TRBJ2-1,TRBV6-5,ASSNLAGGNNEQF
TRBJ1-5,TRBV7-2,ASSLQGHQPQH
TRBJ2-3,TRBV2,ASSETPISGDTQY
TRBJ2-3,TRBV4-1,ASSPGQGPTDTQY
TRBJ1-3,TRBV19,ASYSVSGNTIY
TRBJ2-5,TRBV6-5,ASSLTIAGYETQY
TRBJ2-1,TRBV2,ACVRDRGVNEQF
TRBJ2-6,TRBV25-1,ASTRTGGGTGANVLT
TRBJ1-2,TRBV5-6,ASRPGQANGYT
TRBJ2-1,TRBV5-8,ASSFQGTSTNYNEQF
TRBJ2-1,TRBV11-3,ASSPRGKNEQF
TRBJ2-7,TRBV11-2,ASSLRDSRDYEQY
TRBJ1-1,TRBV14,ASSHLTGWDTEAF
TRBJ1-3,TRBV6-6,ASSYSPTGGNTIY
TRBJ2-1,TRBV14,ASSHRGRPYNEQF
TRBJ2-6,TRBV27,ASSLRFQLSGANVLT
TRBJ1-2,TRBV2,ASSPDYGYT
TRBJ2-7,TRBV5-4,ASSSQGYGYEQY